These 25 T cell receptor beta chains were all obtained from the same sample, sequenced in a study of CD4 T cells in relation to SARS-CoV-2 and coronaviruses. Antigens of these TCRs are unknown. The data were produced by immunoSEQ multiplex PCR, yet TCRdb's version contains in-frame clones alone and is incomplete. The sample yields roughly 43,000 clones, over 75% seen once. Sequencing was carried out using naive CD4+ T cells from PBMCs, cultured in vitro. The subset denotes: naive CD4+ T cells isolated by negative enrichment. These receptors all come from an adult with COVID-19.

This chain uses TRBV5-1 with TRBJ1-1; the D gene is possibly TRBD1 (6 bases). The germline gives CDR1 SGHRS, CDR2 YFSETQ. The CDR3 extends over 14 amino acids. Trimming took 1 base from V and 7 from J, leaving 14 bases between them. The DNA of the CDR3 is TGCGCCAGCAGCTTGATGTATGGGGGCGGTGAAGCTTTCTTT. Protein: CASSLMYGGGEAFF.

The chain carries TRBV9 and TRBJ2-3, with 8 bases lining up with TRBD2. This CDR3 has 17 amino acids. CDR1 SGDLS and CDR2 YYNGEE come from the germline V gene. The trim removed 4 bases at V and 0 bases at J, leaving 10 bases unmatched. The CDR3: CASSPHRTSGSTDTQYF. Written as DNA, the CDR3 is TGTGCCAGCAGCCCACACCGCACTAGCGGAAGCACAGATACGCAGTATTTT.

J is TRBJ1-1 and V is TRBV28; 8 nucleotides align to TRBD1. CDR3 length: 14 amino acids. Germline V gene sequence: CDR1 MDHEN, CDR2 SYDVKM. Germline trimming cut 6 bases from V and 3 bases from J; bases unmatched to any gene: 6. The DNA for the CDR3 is TGTGCCAGCAGGAGCACAGGGGGACACACTGAAGCTTTCTTT. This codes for CASRSTGGHTEAFF.

The CDR3 coding sequence is TGTGCCAGCAGTTCCCCGGGAGTTACCTCCTACGAGCAGTACTTC. This translates into CASSSPGVTSYEQYF. This chain uses TRBV28 with TRBJ2-7; D is possibly TRBD2 (6 bases). V lost 4 bases and J lost 0, with 13 bases in between. The CDR3 is 15 amino acids. Per germline, CDR1 MDHEN and CDR2 SYDVKM.

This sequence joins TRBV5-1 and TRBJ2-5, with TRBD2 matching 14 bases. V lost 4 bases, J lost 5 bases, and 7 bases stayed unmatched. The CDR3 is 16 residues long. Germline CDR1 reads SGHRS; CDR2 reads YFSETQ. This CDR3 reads CASSPGTSGSGETQYF. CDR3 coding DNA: TGCGCCAGCAGCCCCGGGACTAGCGGGAGTGGCGAGACCCAGTACTTC.

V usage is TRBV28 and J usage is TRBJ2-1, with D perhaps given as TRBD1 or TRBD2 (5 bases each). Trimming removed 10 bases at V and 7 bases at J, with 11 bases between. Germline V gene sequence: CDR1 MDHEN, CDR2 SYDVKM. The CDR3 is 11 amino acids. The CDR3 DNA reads TGTGCCACTTGGGGGTTGAATGAGCAGTTCTTC. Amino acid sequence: CATWGLNEQFF.

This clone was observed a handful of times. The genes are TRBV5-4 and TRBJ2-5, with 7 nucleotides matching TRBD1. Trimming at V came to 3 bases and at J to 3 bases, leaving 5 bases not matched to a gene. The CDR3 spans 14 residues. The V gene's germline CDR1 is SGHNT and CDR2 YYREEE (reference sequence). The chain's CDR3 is CASSSNTGEETQYF. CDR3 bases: TGTGCCAGCAGCTCCAATACAGGGGAAGAGACCCAGTACTTC.

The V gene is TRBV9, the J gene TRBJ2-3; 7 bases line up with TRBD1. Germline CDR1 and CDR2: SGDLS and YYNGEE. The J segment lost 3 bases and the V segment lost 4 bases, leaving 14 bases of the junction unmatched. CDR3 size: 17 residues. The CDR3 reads CASSPIQGVVGTDTQYF. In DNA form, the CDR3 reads TGTGCCAGCAGCCCGATCCAGGGGGTAGTTGGAACAGATACGCAGTATTTT.

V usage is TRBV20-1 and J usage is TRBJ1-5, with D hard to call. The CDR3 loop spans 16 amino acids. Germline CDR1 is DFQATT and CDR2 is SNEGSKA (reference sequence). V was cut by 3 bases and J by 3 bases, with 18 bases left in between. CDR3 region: CSASSSFLGDNQPQHF. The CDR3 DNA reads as TGCAGTGCTAGTAGTTCTTTTCTAGGAGACAATCAGCCCCAGCATTTT.

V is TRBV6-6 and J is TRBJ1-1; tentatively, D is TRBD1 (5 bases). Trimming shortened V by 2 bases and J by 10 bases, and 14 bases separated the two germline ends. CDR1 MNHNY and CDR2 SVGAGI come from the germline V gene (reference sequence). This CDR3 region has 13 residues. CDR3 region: CASSYRGSLRAFF. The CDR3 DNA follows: TGTGCCAGCAGTTACCGGGGGTCGTTGCGAGCTTTCTTT.

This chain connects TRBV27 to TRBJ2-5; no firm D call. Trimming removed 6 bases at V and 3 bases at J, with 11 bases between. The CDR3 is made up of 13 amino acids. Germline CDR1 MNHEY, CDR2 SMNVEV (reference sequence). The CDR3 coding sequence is TGTGCCAGCAGACGCAGACGGGAAGAGACCCAGTACTTC. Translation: CASRRRREETQYF.

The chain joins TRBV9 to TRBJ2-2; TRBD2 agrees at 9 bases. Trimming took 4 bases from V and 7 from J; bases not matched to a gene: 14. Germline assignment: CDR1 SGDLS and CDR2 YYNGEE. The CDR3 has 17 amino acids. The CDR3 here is CASSPRGSGSLIGELFF. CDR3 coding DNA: TGTGCCAGCAGCCCCCGAGGTAGCGGGAGTTTAATCGGGGAGCTGTTTTTT. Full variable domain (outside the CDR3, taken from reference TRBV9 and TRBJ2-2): DSGVTQTPKHLITATGQRVTLRCSPRSGDLSVYWYQQSLDQGLQFLIQYYNGEERAKGNILERFSAQQFPDLHSELNLSSLELGDSALYFCASSPRGSGSLIGELFFGEGSRLTVL.

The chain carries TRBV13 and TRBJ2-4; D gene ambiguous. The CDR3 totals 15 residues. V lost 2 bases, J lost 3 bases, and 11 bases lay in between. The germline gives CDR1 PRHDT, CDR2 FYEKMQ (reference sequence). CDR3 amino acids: CASSLLGWGKNIQYF. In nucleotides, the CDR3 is TGTGCCAGCAGCTTACTAGGGTGGGGCAAAAACATTCAGTACTTC.

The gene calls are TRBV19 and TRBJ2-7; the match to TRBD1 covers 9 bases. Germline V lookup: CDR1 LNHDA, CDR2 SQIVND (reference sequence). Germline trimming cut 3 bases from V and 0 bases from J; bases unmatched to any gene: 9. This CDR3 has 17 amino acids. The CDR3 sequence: CASSMQGQGPRSYEQYF. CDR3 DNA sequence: TGTGCCAGTAGTATGCAAGGACAGGGGCCCCGCTCCTACGAGCAGTACTTC.

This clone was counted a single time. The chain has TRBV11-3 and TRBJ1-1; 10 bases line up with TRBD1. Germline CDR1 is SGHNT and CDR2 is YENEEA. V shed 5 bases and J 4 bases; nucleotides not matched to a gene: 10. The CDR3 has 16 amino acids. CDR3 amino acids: CASSLSPGQGSTEAFF. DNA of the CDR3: TGTGCCAGCAGCCTCTCACCGGGACAGGGGAGCACTGAAGCTTTCTTT.

DNA of the CDR3: TGTGCCAGTAGAGAGCGGGGGGAAGTGTACGAGCAGTACTTC. Protein: CASRERGEVYEQYF. V is TRBV19 and J is TRBJ2-7; TRBD2 agrees at 9 bases. Germline loops: CDR1 LNHDA, CDR2 SQIVND (reference sequence). This CDR3 spans 14 amino acids. Germline trimming cut 6 bases from V and 4 bases from J; bases unmatched to any gene: 7.

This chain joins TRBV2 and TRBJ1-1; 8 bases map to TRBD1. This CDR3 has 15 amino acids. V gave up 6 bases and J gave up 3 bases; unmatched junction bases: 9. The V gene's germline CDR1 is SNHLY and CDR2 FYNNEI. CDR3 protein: CASRPGTTGDTEAFF. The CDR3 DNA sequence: TGTGCCAGCAGACCCGGCACGACAGGGGACACTGAAGCTTTCTTT.

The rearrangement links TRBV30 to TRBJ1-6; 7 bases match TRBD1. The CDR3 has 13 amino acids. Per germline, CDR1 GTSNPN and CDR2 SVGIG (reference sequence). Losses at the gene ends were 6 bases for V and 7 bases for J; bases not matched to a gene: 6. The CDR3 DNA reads TGTGCCTGTCACAGGGGACCGAATTCACCCCTCCACTTT. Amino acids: CACHRGPNSPLHF.

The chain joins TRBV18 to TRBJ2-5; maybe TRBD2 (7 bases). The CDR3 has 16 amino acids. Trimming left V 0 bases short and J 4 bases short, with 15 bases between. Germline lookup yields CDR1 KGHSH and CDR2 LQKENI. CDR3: CASSPPLERGGETQYF. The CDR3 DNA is TGTGCCAGCTCACCACCCCTCGAAAGGGGGGGAGAGACCCAGTACTTC.

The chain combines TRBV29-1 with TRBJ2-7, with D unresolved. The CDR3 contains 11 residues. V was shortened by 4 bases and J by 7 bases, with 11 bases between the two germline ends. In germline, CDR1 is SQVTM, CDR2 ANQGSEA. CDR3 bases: TGCAGCGTTGTATATGGTGGGGAGCAGTACTTC. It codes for CSVVYGGEQYF.

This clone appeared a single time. The CDR3: CASSQLSNSPLHF. CDR3 sequence (DNA): TGCGCCAGCAGTCAATTATCGAATTCACCCCTCCACTTT. The chain is built from TRBV23-1 and TRBJ1-6; D unresolved. TRBV23-1 is an ORF, and what it does is uncertain. Trimming cost V 1 base and J 7 bases, with 5 bases left between them. The CDR3 loop spans 13 amino acids.

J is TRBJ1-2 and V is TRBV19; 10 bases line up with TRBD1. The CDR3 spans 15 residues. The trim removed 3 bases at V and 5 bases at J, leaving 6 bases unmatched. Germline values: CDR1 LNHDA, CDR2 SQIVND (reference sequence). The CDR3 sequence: CASSIPGQGVYGYTF. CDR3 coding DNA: TGTGCCAGTAGTATTCCAGGACAGGGGGTGTATGGCTACACCTTC.

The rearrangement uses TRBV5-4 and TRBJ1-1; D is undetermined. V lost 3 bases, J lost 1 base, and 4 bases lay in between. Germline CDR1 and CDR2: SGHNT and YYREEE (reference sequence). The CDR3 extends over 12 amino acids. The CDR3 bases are TGTGCCAGCAGCTCGCCGAACACTGAAGCTTTCTTT. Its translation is CASSSPNTEAFF.

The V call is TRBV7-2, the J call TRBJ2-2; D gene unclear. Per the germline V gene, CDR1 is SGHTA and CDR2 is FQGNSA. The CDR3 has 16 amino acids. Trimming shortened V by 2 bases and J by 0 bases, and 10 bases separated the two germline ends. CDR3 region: CASSLLAATNTGELFF. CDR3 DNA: TGTGCCAGCAGCTTACTTGCAGCAACGAACACCGGGGAGCTGTTTTTT.

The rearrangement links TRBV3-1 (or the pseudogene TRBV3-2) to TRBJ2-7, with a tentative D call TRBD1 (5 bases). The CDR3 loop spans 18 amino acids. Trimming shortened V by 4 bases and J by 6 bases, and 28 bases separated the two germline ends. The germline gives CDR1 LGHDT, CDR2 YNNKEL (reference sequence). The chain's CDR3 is CASSPRARSGRPPFEQYF. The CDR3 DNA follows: TGTGCCAGCAGCCCCCGTGCAAGGTCAGGGCGCCCCCCGTTCGAGCAGTACTTC.